This TCR beta chain was captured by sequencing in a study of graft-versus-host responses after intestinal transplantation. In the study overall: Transplants were multivisceral, liver-intestinal, or isolated intestinal. Every recipient underwent anti-thymocyte globulin induction, then tacrolimus and steroids for about three years.

Remarks on this clone: The antigen remains undetermined.

The method was immunoSEQ multiplex PCR; TCRdb's version includes in-frame clones alone and lacks a portion of them. Here the sample spans roughly 89,000 clones, 91% being singletons. The study's findings and limits: Early after transplant, HvG declines were associated with peak levels of circulating GvH clones.

The TCR originated in a human donor who received an intestinal transplant. This sample comprised unstimulated CD4+ T cells sorted from spleen or lymph node cells, obtained before intestinal transplant.

This chain's CDR3 is CAWSSRGEQFF. The CDR3 bases are TGTGCCTGGAGTTCCAGGGGTGAGCAGTTCTTC. The chain couples TRBV30 to TRBJ2-1, with TRBD1 as a possible D gene (6 bases). This CDR3 region has 11 residues. CDR1 and CDR2 (germline): GTSNPN, SVGIG (reference sequence). The V and J ends lost 2 bases and 9 bases respectively, with 8 bases between them.